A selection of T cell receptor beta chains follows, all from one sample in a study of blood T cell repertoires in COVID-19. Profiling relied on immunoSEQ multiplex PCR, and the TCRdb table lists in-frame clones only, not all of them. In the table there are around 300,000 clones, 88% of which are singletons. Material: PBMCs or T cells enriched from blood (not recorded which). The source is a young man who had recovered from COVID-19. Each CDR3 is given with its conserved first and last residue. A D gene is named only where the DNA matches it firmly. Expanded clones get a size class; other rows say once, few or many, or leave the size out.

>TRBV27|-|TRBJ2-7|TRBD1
TGTGCCAGCAGTTTAGGGACAGGGTCCTACGAGCAGTACTTC
CASSLGTGSYEQYF
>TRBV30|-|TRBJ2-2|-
TGTGCCTGGAGTGAAGGGGATCCCGGGGAGCTGTTTTTT
CAWSEGDPGELFF
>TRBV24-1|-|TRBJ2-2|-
TGTGCCACCAGTGATTTTGAACTAGCGAACACCGGGGAGCTGTTTTTT
CATSDFELANTGELFF
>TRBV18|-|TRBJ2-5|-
TGTGCCAGCTCACCGCCTATGAACCAAGAGACCCAGTACTTC
CASSPPMNQETQYF
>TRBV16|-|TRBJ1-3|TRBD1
TGTGCCAGCAGCCGACTACAGGGGGCGGAAAACACCATATATTTT
CASSRLQGAENTIYF
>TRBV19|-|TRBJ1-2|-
TGTGCCAGTAGCGGAGGGTTTGGCTACACCTTC
CASSGGFGYTF
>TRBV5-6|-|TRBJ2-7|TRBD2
TGTGCCAGCAGCCCACTGACTAGCGGGGGGTTAACCTACGAGCAGTACTTC
CASSPLTSGGLTYEQYF
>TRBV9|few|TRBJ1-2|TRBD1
TGTGCCAGCGGGGGGACAGATAACTATGGCTACACCTTC
CASGGTDNYGYTF
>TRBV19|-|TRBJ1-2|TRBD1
TGTGCCAGTAGTACAACCGGGACAGGGGTTCATGGCTACACCTTC
CASSTTGTGVHGYTF
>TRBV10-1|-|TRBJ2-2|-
TGCGCCAGCAGTGACTGGAGGATCTCCGGGGAGCTGTTTTTT
CASSDWRISGELFF
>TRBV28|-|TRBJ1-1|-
TGTGCCAGCAGTTTATGGCGGGACCTTAACACTGAAGCTTTCTTT
CASSLWRDLNTEAFF
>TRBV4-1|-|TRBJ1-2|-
TGCGCCAGCAGCCAAGAGCACAGTAGCTATGGCTACACCTTC
CASSQEHSSYGYTF
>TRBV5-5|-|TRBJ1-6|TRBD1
TGTGCCAGCAGCTCGGGCTCCGGGACAGGGTTTCCTAATTCACCCCTCCACTTT
CASSSGSGTGFPNSPLHF
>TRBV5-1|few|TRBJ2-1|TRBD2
TGCGCCAGCAGCCCAGGCGGGGGGGTAGTGGACAATGAGCAGTTCTTC
CASSPGGGVVDNEQFF
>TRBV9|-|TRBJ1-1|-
TGTGCCAGCAGCGTAGAAGGCCACCGACGGGACACTGAAGCTTTCTTT
CASSVEGHRRDTEAFF
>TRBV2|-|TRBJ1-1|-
TGTGCCAGCCAGGTCGACAGTATCTCCCGGGCTTTCTTT
CASQVDSISRAFF
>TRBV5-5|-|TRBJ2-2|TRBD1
TGTGCCAGCACGGCGTTGGGACAGACCACCGGGGAGCTGTTTTTT
CASTALGQTTGELFF
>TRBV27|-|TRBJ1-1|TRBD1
TGTGCCAGCAGTTTGAGGCGACAGGGTACTGAAGCTTTCTTT
CASSLRRQGTEAFF